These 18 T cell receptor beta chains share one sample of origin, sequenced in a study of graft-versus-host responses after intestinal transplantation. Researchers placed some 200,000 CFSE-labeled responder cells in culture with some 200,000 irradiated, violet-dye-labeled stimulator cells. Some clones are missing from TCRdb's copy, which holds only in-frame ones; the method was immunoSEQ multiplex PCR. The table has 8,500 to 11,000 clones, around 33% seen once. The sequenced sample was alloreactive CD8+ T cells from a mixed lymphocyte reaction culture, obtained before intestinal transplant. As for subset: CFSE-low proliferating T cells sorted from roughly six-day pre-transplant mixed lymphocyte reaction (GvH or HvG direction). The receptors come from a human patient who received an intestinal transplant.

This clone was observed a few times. The CDR3: CSADRGGYTF. The DNA of the CDR3 is TGCAGTGCCGACAGGGGCGGCTACACCTTC. V is TRBV20-1 and J is TRBJ1-2; 8 nucleotides agree with TRBD1. J gave up 8 bases and V 6 bases, and 2 bases lay outside the gene matches. This CDR3 region has 10 residues. CDR1 and CDR2 (germline): DFQATT, SNEGSKA (reference sequence).

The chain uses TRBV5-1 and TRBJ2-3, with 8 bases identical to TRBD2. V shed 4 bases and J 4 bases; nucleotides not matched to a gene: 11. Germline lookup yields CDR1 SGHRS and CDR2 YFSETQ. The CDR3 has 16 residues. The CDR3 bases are TGCGCCAGCAGCCCCGTGGGTAGCGGGGTCGCAGATACGCAGTATTTT. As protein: CASSPVGSGVADTQYF.

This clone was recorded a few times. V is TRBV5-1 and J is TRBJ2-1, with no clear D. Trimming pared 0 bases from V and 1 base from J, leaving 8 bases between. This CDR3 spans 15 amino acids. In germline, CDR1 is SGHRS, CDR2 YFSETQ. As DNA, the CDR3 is TGCGCCAGCAGCTTGGTCGGTTTTTCCTACAATGAGCAGTTCTTC. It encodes CASSLVGFSYNEQFF.

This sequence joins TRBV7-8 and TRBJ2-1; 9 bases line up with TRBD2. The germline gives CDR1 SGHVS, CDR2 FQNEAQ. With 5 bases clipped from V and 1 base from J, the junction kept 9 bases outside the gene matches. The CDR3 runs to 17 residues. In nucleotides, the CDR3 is TGTGCCAGCAGCGGAAAGCGACTAGCGGCATCCTACAATGAGCAGTTCTTC. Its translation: CASSGKRLAASYNEQFF.

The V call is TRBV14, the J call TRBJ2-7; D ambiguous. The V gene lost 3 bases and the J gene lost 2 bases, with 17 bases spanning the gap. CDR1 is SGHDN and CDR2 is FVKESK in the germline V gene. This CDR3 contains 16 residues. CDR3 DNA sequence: TGTGCCAGCAGCCAGGAACTCCGACACCTTCCCTACGAGCAGTACTTC. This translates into CASSQELRHLPYEQYF.

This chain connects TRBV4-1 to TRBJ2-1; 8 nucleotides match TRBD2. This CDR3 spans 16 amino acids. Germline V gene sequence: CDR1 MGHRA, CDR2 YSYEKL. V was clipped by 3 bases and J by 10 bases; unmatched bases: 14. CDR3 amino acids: CASSHYITGGLFEQFF. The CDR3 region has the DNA TGCGCCAGCAGCCACTACATAACGGGGGGGTTATTCGAGCAGTTCTTC.

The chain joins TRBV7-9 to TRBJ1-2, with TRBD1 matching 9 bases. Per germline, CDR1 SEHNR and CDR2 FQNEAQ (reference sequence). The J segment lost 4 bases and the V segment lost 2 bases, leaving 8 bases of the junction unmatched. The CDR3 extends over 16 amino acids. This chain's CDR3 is CASSLYIRTGAYGYTF. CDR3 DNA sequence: TGTGCCAGCAGCTTATACATCAGGACAGGGGCCTATGGCTACACCTTC.

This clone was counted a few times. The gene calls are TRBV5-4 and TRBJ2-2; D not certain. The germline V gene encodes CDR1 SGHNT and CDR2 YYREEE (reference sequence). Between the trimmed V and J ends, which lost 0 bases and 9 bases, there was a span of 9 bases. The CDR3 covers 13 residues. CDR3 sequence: CASSLGGARELFF. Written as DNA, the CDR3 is TGTGCCAGCAGCTTGGGTGGAGCCAGGGAGCTGTTTTTT.

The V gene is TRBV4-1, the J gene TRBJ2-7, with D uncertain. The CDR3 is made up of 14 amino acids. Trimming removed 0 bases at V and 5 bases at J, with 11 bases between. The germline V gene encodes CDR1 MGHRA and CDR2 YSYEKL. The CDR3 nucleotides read TGCGCCAGCAGCCAAGATCGGGTACGCAACGAGCAGTACTTC. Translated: CASSQDRVRNEQYF.

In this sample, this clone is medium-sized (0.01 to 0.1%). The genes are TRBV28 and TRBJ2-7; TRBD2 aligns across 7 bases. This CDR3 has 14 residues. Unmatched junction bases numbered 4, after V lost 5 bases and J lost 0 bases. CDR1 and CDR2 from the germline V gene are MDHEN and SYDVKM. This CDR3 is CASSGPSGSYEQYF. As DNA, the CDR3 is TGTGCCAGCAGTGGGCCTAGCGGCTCCTACGAGCAGTACTTC.

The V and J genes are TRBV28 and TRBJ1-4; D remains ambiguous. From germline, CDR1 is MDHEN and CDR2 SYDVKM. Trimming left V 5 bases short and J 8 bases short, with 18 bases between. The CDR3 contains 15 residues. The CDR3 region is CASSPAPRQREKLFF. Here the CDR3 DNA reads TGTGCCAGCAGTCCAGCACCCAGACAAAGGGAAAAACTGTTTTTT.

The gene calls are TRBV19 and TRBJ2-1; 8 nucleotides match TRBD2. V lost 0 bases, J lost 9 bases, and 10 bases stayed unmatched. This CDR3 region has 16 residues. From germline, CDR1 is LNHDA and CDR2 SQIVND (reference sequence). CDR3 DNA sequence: TGTGCCAGTAGTATAGACGGAGCGGGAGAGAGAAGTGAGCAGTTCTTC. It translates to CASSIDGAGERSEQFF. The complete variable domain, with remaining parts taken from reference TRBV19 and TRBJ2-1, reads DGGITQSPKYLFRKEGQNVTLSCEQNLNHDAMYWYRQDPGQGLRLIYYSQIVNDFQKGDIAEGYSVSREKKESFPLTVTSAQKNPTAFYLCASSIDGAGERSEQFFGPGTRLTVL.

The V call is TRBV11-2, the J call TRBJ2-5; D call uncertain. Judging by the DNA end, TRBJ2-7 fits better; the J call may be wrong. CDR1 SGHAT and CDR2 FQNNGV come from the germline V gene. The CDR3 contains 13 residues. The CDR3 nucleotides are TGTGCCAGCAGCTTAGGGCGGTCCTACGAGCAGTACTTC. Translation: CASSLGRSYEQYF.

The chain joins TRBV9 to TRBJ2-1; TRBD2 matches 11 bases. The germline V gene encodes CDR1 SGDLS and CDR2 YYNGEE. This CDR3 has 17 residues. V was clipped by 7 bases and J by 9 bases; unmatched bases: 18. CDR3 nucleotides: TGTGCCAGCTCCCCGACTAGCGGGACGGGATTTGGTAGTGAGCAGTTCTTC. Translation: CASSPTSGTGFGSEQFF.

CDR3 sequence reads: CASSVAGTGFHEQYF. CDR3 bases: TGTGCCAGCAGCGTGGCCGGGACAGGGTTCCACGAGCAGTACTTC. The rearrangement links TRBV9 to TRBJ2-7, with TRBD1 matching over 9 bases. The trim removed 2 bases at V and 5 bases at J, leaving 8 bases unmatched. This CDR3 is 15 amino acids long. Germline V lookup: CDR1 SGDLS, CDR2 YYNGEE. The complete variable domain, with remaining parts taken from reference TRBV9 and TRBJ2-7, reads DSGVTQTPKHLITATGQRVTLRCSPRSGDLSVYWYQQSLDQGLQFLIQYYNGEERAKGNILERFSAQQFPDLHSELNLSSLELGDSALYFCASSVAGTGFHEQYFGPGTRLTVT.

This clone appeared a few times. The CDR3 DNA sequence: TGTGCCAGCAGCGTAGGCGGAGGGAACCCCTACAATGAGCAGTTCTTC. This codes for CASSVGGGNPYNEQFF. The V call is TRBV9, the J call TRBJ2-1; D perhaps matches TRBD2 (6 bases). Deletions cut 0 bases from V and 2 bases from J, with 12 bases between. Germline lookup yields CDR1 SGDLS and CDR2 YYNGEE. The CDR3 length is 16 residues.

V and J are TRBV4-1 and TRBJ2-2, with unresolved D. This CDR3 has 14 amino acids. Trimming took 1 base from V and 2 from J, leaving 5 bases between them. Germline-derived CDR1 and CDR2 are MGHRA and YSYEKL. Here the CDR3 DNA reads TGCGCCAGCAGCCAAGCCCCAAACACCGGGGAGCTGTTTTTT. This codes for CASSQAPNTGELFF.

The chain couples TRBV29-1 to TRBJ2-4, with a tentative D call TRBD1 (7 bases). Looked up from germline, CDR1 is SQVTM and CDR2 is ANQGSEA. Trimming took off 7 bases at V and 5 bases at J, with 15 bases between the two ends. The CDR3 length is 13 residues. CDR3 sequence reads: CSARGGTENIQYF. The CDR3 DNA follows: TGCAGCGCACGAGGCGGGACAGAAAACATTCAGTACTTC.